This TCR beta chain emerged from a study of OX40 agonist ivuxolimab in advanced cancers. Repertoires were generated with immunoSEQ multiplex PCR, while TCRdb's copy carries only in-frame clones and drops some. The sample lists 85,000 to 100,000 clones, approximately 86% occurring once. Looked up from germline, CDR1 is SGHDT and CDR2 is YYEEEE. The CDR3 spans 12 residues. This chain links TRBV5-6 with TRBJ2-5; no clear D. Gene TRBJ2-7 matches the end of the DNA better, so the J call may be wrong. The receptor was isolated from an adult with an advanced solid tumor such as melanoma, head and neck, liver or kidney cancer. The source material was CD4+ or CD8+ T cells sorted from blood, sampled in a trial of the OX40 agonist ivuxolimab. Here the CDR3 DNA reads TGTGCCAGCAGCTTGGCCGAGGACGAGCAGTACTTC. Its translation is CASSLAEDEQYF.